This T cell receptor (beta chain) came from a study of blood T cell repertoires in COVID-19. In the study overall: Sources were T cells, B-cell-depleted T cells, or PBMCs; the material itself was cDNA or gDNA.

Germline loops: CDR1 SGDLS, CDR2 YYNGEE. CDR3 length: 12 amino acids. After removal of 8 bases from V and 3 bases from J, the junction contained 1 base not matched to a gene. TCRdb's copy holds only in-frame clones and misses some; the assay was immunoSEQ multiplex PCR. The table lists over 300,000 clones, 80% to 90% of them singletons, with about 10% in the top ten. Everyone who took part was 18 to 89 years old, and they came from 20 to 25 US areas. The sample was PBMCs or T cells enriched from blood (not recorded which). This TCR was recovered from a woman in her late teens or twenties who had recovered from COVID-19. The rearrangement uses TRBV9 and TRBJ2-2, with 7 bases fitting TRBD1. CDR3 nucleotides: TGTGCCAGTACAGGGGACACCGGGGAGCTGTTTTTT. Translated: CASTGDTGELFF.